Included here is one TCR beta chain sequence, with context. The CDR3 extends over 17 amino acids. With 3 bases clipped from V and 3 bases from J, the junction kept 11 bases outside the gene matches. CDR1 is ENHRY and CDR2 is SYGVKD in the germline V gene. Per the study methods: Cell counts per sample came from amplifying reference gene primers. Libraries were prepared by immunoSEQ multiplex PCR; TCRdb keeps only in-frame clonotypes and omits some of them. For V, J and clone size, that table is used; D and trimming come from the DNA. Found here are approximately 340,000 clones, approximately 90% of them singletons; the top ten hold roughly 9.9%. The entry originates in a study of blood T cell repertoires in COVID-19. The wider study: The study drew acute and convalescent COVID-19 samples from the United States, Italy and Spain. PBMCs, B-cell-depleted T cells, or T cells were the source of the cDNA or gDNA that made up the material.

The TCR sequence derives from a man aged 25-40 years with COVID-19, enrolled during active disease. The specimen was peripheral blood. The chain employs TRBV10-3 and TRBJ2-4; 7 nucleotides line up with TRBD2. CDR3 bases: TGTGCCATCAGTGATCCTAGCGGTGGTGGGGGCAAAAACATTCAGTACTTC. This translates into CAISDPSGGGGKNIQYF.